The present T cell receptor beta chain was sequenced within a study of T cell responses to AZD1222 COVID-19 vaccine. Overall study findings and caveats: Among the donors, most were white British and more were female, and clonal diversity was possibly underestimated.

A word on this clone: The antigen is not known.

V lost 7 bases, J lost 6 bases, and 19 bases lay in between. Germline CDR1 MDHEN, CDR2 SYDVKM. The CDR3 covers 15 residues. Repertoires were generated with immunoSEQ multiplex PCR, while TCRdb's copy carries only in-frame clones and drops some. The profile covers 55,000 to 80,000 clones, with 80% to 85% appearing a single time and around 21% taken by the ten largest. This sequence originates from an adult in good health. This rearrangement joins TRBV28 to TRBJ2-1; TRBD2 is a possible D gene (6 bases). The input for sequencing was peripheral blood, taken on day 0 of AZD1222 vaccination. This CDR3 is CASKQYGSSINEQFF. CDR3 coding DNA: TGTGCCAGCAAACAATACGGGAGCTCAATCAATGAGCAGTTCTTC.